This T cell receptor beta chain was observed in a study of shared clonotypes between healthy human individuals. Overall study: Participating donors consisted of two women and a few men aged 18 to 49. For every donor, three CD4 naive, three CD4 memory, two CD8 naive and one CD8 memory plates were used. General study results and limits: For naive CD4 cells, approximately 4.7% of clonotypes were shared across several donors.

Trimming stripped 6 bases from V and 1 base from J, with 12 bases between. The CDR3 has 14 amino acids. The germline CDR1 and CDR2 sequences are MNHNS and SASEGT. Each sorted subset replicate got 200 ng genomic DNA, 25,000 to 30,000 genomes. The repertoire was sequenced with immunoSEQ multiplex PCR; TCRdb's copy has only in-frame clones and lacks some. The sample holds 650,000 to 700,000 clones, around 91% seen once. A word on this clone: Its antigen is still unknown.

The rearrangement uses TRBV6-1 and TRBJ1-2; D is perhaps TRBD1 (5 bases). Sample: memory CD8+ T cells from PBMCs. The subset here: CD45RO+ cells pooled with CCR7-negative TemRA cells. The clonotype was recovered from a man younger than 35 in good health. Some clones in this sample may be carry-over from other donors' samples. The CDR3 sequence is CASRGTDDNYGYTF. CDR3 nucleotide sequence: TGTGCCAGCAGGGGGACGGACGATAACTATGGCTACACCTTC.